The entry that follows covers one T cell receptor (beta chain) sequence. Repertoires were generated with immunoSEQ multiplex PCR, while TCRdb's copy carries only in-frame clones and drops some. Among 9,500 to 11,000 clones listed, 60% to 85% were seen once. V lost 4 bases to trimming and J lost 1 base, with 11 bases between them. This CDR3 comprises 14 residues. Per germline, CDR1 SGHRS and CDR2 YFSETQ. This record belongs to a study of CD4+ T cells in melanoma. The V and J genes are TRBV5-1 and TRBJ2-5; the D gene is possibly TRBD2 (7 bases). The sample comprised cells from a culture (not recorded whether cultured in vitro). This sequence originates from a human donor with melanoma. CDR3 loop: CASSGGGSQETQYF. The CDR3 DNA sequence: TGCGCCAGCAGCGGCGGGGGCAGCCAAGAGACCCAGTACTTC.